The source of this T cell receptor beta chain is a study of blood T cell repertoires in COVID-19. Germline CDR1 and CDR2: LGHNT and FRNRAP. Trimming cost V 5 bases and J 5 bases, with 13 bases left between them. CDR3 size: 14 residues. This clone was counted only a few times. Sequencing was performed with immunoSEQ multiplex PCR; in TCRdb, only in-frame clones are kept and a portion is missing. Of about 390,000 clones in the sample, 85% to 90% were seen once. Sequencing was done on a sample of PBMCs or T cells enriched from blood (not recorded which). The sequence came from a woman aged 45-65 years who had recovered from COVID-19. The chain links TRBV12-5 to TRBJ1-5; TRBD1 might be the D (6 bases). The CDR3 sequence: CASGPDRPYQPQHF. CDR3 nucleotides: TGTGCTAGTGGTCCCGACAGGCCTTATCAGCCCCAGCATTTT.